This TCR beta chain comes out of a study of blood T cell repertoires in COVID-19. Study-wide background: Acute and convalescent COVID-19 samples came from the United States, Italy and Spain.

This clone has more than one count but fewer than ten. Authors' methods: Estimation of nucleated cell counts was performed using reference gene primer amplification. The data were produced by immunoSEQ multiplex PCR, yet TCRdb's version contains in-frame clones alone and is incomplete. V and J calls plus clone size are reproduced from that table; the DNA served to infer D and trimming. The data contain 200,000 to 250,000 clones, just under 90% of them singletons. CDR1 and CDR2 from the germline V gene are KGHSH and LQKENI. V dropped 2 bases and J dropped 4; count of bases not matched to a gene: 5. This CDR3 region has 15 residues. Living in 25 or so US areas, the participants were between roughly 18 and 95 years of age. Donors were grouped by their self-reported clinical history.

The V call is TRBV18, the J call TRBJ2-1; 7 bases line up with TRBD1. The sample consisted of PBMCs or T cells enriched from blood (not recorded which). The sequence derives from a man aged 50 to 59 who had been exposed to COVID-19. CDR3 sequence: CASSPSRQGYNEQFF. Written as DNA, the CDR3 is TGTGCCAGCTCACCATCAAGACAGGGATACAATGAGCAGTTCTTC. The variable domain in full, completed from reference TRBV18 and TRBJ2-1, reads NAGVMQNPRHLVRRRGQEARLRCSPMKGHSHVYWYRQLPEEGLKFMVYLQKENIIDESGMPKERFSAEFPKEGPSILRIQQVVRGDSAAYFCASSPSRQGYNEQFFGPGTRLTVL.